The present T cell receptor beta chain was sequenced within a study of T cell changes during pregnancy in multiple sclerosis. V was cut by 3 bases and J by 7 bases, with 10 bases left in between. Germline V gene sequence: CDR1 LNHNV, CDR2 YYDKDF (reference sequence). The CDR3 is made up of 13 amino acids. Sequencing was performed with immunoSEQ multiplex PCR; in TCRdb, only in-frame clones are kept and a portion is missing. The data show under 80,000 clones, over 80% seen once. Material: peripheral blood, obtained before pregnancy. The source of this sequence is a female donor with multiple sclerosis, enrolled in a pregnancy study. The rearrangement links TRBV15 to TRBJ2-1; D might be TRBD1 (5 bases). The CDR3 spells CATSRTTANEQFF. The DNA of the CDR3 is TGTGCCACCAGCAGGACGACAGCAAATGAGCAGTTCTTC.